Following are 17 T cell receptor beta chains from one sample sequenced in a study of beta chain features in type 1 diabetes. Sequencing targeted expressed TCRB transcripts, as all isolated RNA had been reverse transcribed. Using immunoSEQ multiplex PCR, the repertoire was profiled, and TCRdb retains in-frame clones only, with some absent. The table has under 350,000 clones, under 8.5% seen once. Specimen: central memory CD4+ T cells from blood. These receptor sequences come from a woman under 30 in good health.

This clone was observed a few times. This rearrangement joins TRBV9 to TRBJ2-3; perhaps TRBD1 as D (5 bases). From germline, CDR1 is SGDLS and CDR2 YYNGEE. This CDR3 comprises 15 residues. The ends were cut back, 0 bases at V and 2 bases at J, with 10 bases in the middle. The CDR3 loop is CASSVVPGATDTQYF. The CDR3 DNA sequence: TGTGCCAGCAGCGTAGTACCTGGGGCCACAGATACGCAGTATTTT.

This clone turned up a few times. The V and J genes are TRBV6-5 and TRBJ1-4, with 8 bases fitting TRBD1. The CDR3 spans 13 residues. Per the germline V gene, CDR1 is MNHEY and CDR2 is SVGAGI. After removal of 2 bases from V and 8 bases from J, the junction contained 1 base not matched to a gene. The CDR3, as DNA: TGTGCCAGCAGTTACGACAGGGGCGAAAAACTGTTTTTT. This sequence encodes CASSYDRGEKLFF.

The chain employs TRBV7-8 and TRBJ2-2; D unclear. CDR1 is SGHVS and CDR2 is FQNEAQ in the germline V gene. V was shortened by 2 bases and J by 4 bases, with 11 bases between the two germline ends. The CDR3 runs to 15 residues. The CDR3 DNA is TGTGCCAGCAGCTTACAGGTGGTGAGCACCGGGGAGCTGTTTTTT. Translation gives CASSLQVVSTGELFF.

This clone was observed a few times. The V call is TRBV5-1, the J call TRBJ2-2; 11 nucleotides align to TRBD2. With 5 bases clipped from V and 6 bases from J, the junction kept 9 bases outside the gene matches. This CDR3 region has 16 residues. Germline V CDR1 and CDR2: SGHRS, YFSETQ. This chain's CDR3 is CASSQLTSGDSGELFF. Here the CDR3 DNA reads TGCGCCAGCAGTCAATTGACTAGCGGGGATTCCGGGGAGCTGTTTTTT.

The chain carries TRBV5-6 and TRBJ2-3, with D possibly matching TRBD2 (6 bases). The V end lost 3 bases, the J end lost 0 bases, and 11 bases lay between the germline ends. This CDR3 has 15 residues. Germline values: CDR1 SGHDT, CDR2 YYEEEE. CDR3: CASSSLAHSTDTQYF. The CDR3 region has the DNA TGTGCCAGCAGCTCTCTAGCGCATAGCACAGATACGCAGTATTTT.

V usage is TRBV25-1 and J usage is TRBJ1-4; D gene ambiguous. The CDR3 runs to 11 residues. Per the germline V gene, CDR1 is MGHDK and CDR2 is SYGVNS. V lost 4 bases, J lost 8 bases, and 5 bases lay in between. As DNA, the CDR3 is TGTGCCAGCAGTGTAGGAGAAAAACTGTTTTTT. Translating gives CASSVGEKLFF.

The chain couples TRBV28 to TRBJ1-2; D perhaps matches TRBD1 (5 bases). The CDR3 extends over 15 amino acids. Trimming took 7 bases from V and 8 from J, leaving 23 bases between them. The germline V gene has CDR1 MDHEN and CDR2 SYDVKM. CDR3 sequence reads: CASNLPNTGTLGYTF. CDR3 nucleotides: TGTGCCAGCAACCTACCCAACACCGGGACGTTGGGCTACACCTTC.

This chain joins TRBV30 and TRBJ1-1; D not resolved. The CDR3 is 11 residues long. CDR1 is GTSNPN, CDR2 SVGIG, per germline (reference sequence). V was trimmed by 5 bases and J by 7 bases, leaving 11 bases between them. Here the CDR3 reads CAWGRTGEAFF. The CDR3 nucleotides read TGTGCCTGGGGGAGGACGGGTGAAGCTTTCTTT.

V and J are TRBV5-5 and TRBJ2-4; D remains unclear. This CDR3 is built from 15 residues. Between the trimmed V and J ends, which lost 4 bases and 0 bases, there was a span of 11 bases. Germline assignment: CDR1 SGHKS and CDR2 YYEKEE (reference sequence). The DNA of the CDR3 is TGTGCCAGCAGCCTAGTTGGTGGAGCCAAAAACATTCAGTACTTC. Translating gives CASSLVGGAKNIQYF.

This clone was observed a handful of times. The chain uses TRBV29-1 and TRBJ2-2, with D perhaps being TRBD1 or TRBD2 (5 bases each). From germline, CDR1 is SQVTM and CDR2 ANQGSEA. Trimming took 3 bases from V and 4 from J, leaving 12 bases between them. The CDR3 has 14 residues. CDR3 in amino acids: CSVDGGSVTGELFF. CDR3 DNA sequence: TGCAGCGTTGATGGGGGTTCGGTCACCGGGGAGCTGTTTTTT.

In DNA form, the CDR3 reads TGTGCCACCAGCAGAGAACAGGGTCTCTACTACGAGCAGTACGTC. It is translated as CATSREQGLYYEQYV. This sequence joins TRBV15 and TRBJ2-7; the D gene is possibly TRBD1 (6 bases). Germline V gene data show CDR1 as LNHNV and CDR2 as YYDKDF (reference sequence). The ends were cut back, 0 bases at V and 3 bases at J, with 12 bases in the middle. This CDR3 is 15 amino acids long.

This sequence joins TRBV29-1 and TRBJ1-2; 9 bases are shared with TRBD1. J was trimmed by 0 bases and V by 4 bases; bases with no gene match: 0. Per germline, CDR1 SQVTM and CDR2 ANQGSEA. This CDR3 spans 13 amino acids. CDR3 amino acids: CSVGTGANYGYTF. In nucleotides, the CDR3 is TGCAGCGTTGGGACAGGGGCTAACTATGGCTACACCTTC. Full variable domain (rest looked up from reference TRBV29-1 and TRBJ1-2): SAVISQKPSRDICQRGTSLTIQCQVDSQVTMMFWYRQQPGQSLTLIATANQGSEATYESGFVIDKFPISRPNLTFSTLTVSNMSPEDSSIYLCSVGTGANYGYTFGSGTRLTVV.

A few counts support this clone. The chain joins TRBV18 to TRBJ1-6, with TRBD1 identical over 8 bases. There are 15 residues in the CDR3. With 5 bases clipped from V and 4 bases from J, the junction kept 4 bases outside the gene matches. Germline V lookup: CDR1 KGHSH, CDR2 LQKENI. CDR3 sequence: CASSSGQGYNSPLHF. DNA of the CDR3: TGTGCCAGCTCATCTGGACAGGGATATAATTCACCCCTCCACTTT.

This rearrangement joins TRBV19 to TRBJ1-1; TRBD1 might be the D (5 bases). The V end lost 9 bases, the J end lost 0 bases, and 14 bases lay between the germline ends. The CDR3 runs to 14 residues. In germline, CDR1 is LNHDA, CDR2 SQIVND (reference sequence). In DNA, the CDR3 is TGTGCCAGCACTTGGCAGGGTATGAACACTGAAGCTTTCTTT. Its translation is CASTWQGMNTEAFF.

This clone was counted ten times or more. The DNA for the CDR3 is TGTGCCAGCAGCTTAACCCGTTACGAGCAGTACTTC. Residues: CASSLTRYEQYF. The chain has TRBV7-2 and TRBJ2-7, with D unresolved. The CDR3 spans 12 residues. Trimming left V 2 bases short and J 4 bases short, with 6 bases between. Germline V lookup: CDR1 SGHTA, CDR2 FQGNSA.

This clone was counted between two and nine times. In DNA form, the CDR3 reads TGCAGCGCCAGGGGCCCCAACTATGGCTACACCTTC. Its protein product is CSARGPNYGYTF. The genes are TRBV29-1 and TRBJ1-2; D might be TRBD1 (6 bases). Germline values: CDR1 SQVTM, CDR2 ANQGSEA. Trimming cost V 7 bases and J 2 bases, with 11 bases left between them. The CDR3 sequence is 12 residues long.

In nucleotides, the CDR3 is TGTGCCAGCAGTCGGGCGGGGCCCACTGAAGCTTTCTTT. Translated, it gives CASSRAGPTEAFF. The V call is TRBV2, the J call TRBJ1-1; weak D call: TRBD1 (5 bases). This CDR3 contains 13 residues. The V gene's germline CDR1 is SNHLY and CDR2 FYNNEI. Trimming stripped 5 bases from V and 4 bases from J, with 11 bases between.